The rows below give T cell receptor beta chains drawn from one sample of a study of blood T cell repertoires in COVID-19. Libraries were prepared by immunoSEQ multiplex PCR; TCRdb keeps only in-frame clonotypes and omits some of them. The table has roughly 100,000 clones, roughly 84% seen once; the top ten hold approximately 2%. Source material: peripheral blood. The receptor set was obtained from an older man with active or convalescent COVID-19. Both conserved end residues are part of each CDR3. Each record gives: clone size, V gene, D gene, J gene, CDR3 DNA, CDR3 protein. The D gene is left open where the match is weak. Rows give clone size only sometimes, using once, few, many, or a class for an expanded clone.

>-|TRBV29-1|-|TRBJ2-5
TGCAGCGTAGGGAGGGAGACCCAGTACTTC
CSVGRETQYF
>-|TRBV30|TRBD2|TRBJ2-1
TGTGCCTGGAGTCCCGGACTAGCTGGCTATGAGCAGTTCTTC
CAWSPGLAGYEQFF
>-|TRBV6-2/TRBV6-3|TRBD1|TRBJ1-1
TGTGCCAGCAGTATGGTTGGGACAGATACTGAAGCTTTCTTT
CASSMVGTDTEAFF
>-|TRBV9|TRBD1|TRBJ2-7
TGTGCCAGCAGCGGGGACAGGGACTACGAGCAGTACTTC
CASSGDRDYEQYF
>-|TRBV7-9|TRBD2|TRBJ2-3
TGTGCCAGCAGCTCGACGCGGGGGAGCACAGATACGCAGTATTTT
CASSSTRGSTDTQYF
>-|TRBV25-1|TRBD1|TRBJ1-4
TGTGCCAGCAGTGACCTCGGGACAGGGGCAGAAAAACTGTTTTTT
CASSDLGTGAEKLFF
>-|TRBV6-2/TRBV6-3|-|TRBJ1-1
TGTGCCAGCAGTTACTCGACCGGACAGCTACTTTTGAACACTGAAGCTTTCTTT
CASSYSTGQLLLNTEAFF
>-|TRBV5-6|-|TRBJ2-7
TGTGCCAGCAGCTTACCAGCCGACAACGAGCAGTACTTC
CASSLPADNEQYF
>-|TRBV28|TRBD1|TRBJ1-2
TGTGCCAGCAGCTCGGGACAGGATAAGGGCTACACCTTC
CASSSGQDKGYTF
>-|TRBV18|-|TRBJ2-3
TGTGCCAGCTCACCTCAAGGAGGTTCTCAAAATACGCAGTATTTT
CASSPQGGSQNTQYF
>-|TRBV5-4|-|TRBJ2-3
TGTGCCAGCAGCTCGACTAGTGCAGATACGCAGTATTTT
CASSSTSADTQYF
>-|TRBV7-2|TRBD1|TRBJ2-3
TGTGCCAGCAGCCCAGCTTACAGGGGGCGCATGGATACGCAGTATTTT
CASSPAYRGRMDTQYF
>-|TRBV28|-|TRBJ2-2
TGTGCCAGCAGTTTGATGAGATCGAACACCGGGGAGCTGTTTTTT
CASSLMRSNTGELFF
>-|TRBV5-4|TRBD1|TRBJ1-6
TGTGCCAGCAGCTTGGAGGGGACAGCTTTTAATTCACCCCTCCACTTT
CASSLEGTAFNSPLHF
>-|TRBV9|-|TRBJ2-7
TGTGCCAGCAGCGAAACAGGGACCGAGCAGTACTTC
CASSETGTEQYF
>-|TRBV5-1|TRBD1|TRBJ2-1
TGCGCCAGCAGCCAAAGAGGGACAGGGGGATACAATGAGCAGTTCTTC
CASSQRGTGGYNEQFF
>once|TRBV19|TRBD2|TRBJ2-1
TGTGCCAGTAGTATGGGTAGCGGGGGGCCGAAGGCGTTCTTC
CASSMGSGGPKAFF
>once|TRBV2|-|TRBJ1-4
TGTGCCAGCAAACCTCCGGGAGGGGGTGAAAAACTGTTTTTT
CASKPPGGGEKLFF
>-|TRBV24-1|-|TRBJ2-1
TGTGCCACCAGTGACCCGGGGGAACGGGGGGCCAATGAGCAGTTCTTC
CATSDPGERGANEQFF
>-|TRBV5-1|TRBD1|TRBJ1-2
TGCGCCAGCAGCTTACAGGGGACTCCTTATGGCTACACCTTC
CASSLQGTPYGYTF
>-|TRBV6-5|TRBD1|TRBJ2-5
TGTGCCAGCAGGGGGACAGGGTCAGAGACCCAGTACTTC
CASRGTGSETQYF
>-|TRBV3-1/TRBV3-2|-|TRBJ1-1
TGTGCCAGCAGCCCAACCGGGGGGTACTTGGAGAACACTGAAGCTTTCTTT
CASSPTGGYLENTEAFF
>-|TRBV20-1|TRBD2|TRBJ2-1
TGCAGTGCTAGTCTAGCGGGGGGTTCAGATGAGCAGTTCTTC
CSASLAGGSDEQFF
>-|TRBV5-4|-|TRBJ1-5
TGTGCCAGCAGCTTGGCAGGGAATCAGCCCCAGCATTTT
CASSLAGNQPQHF
>-|TRBV12-3/TRBV12-4|-|TRBJ1-5
TGTGCCAGCAGTTTGACTGTTGGAACGCCCCAGCATTTT
CASSLTVGTPQHF
>-|TRBV7-9|TRBD1|TRBJ2-5
TGTGCCAGCAGCCCCGGGACAGGGCAAGAGACCCAGTACTTC
CASSPGTGQETQYF
>once|TRBV27|TRBD1|TRBJ2-1
TGTGCCAGCAGGGTCCGGGACAGGGGTCTTATCTCCTACAATGAGCAGTTCTTC
CASRVRDRGLISYNEQFF
>-|TRBV19|-|TRBJ2-7
TGTGCCAGTAGTATAGATCCGGCCGGCGAGGTGCAGTACTTC
CASSIDPAGEVQYF
>-|TRBV6-5|TRBD1|TRBJ1-2
TGTGCCAGCACCCGGGACAGGGGGGGGAAGTTTGGCTACACCTTC
CASTRDRGGKFGYTF
>-|TRBV6-6|-|TRBJ2-7
TGTGCCAGCAGTTACTCACGAGACTTGTACGAGCAGTACTTC
CASSYSRDLYEQYF
>-|TRBV2|-|TRBJ1-1
TGTGCCAGCATATACCGAGGACAAGCCCCGAACACTGAAGCTTTCTTT
CASIYRGQAPNTEAFF
>-|TRBV6-5|-|TRBJ1-1
TGTGCCAGCAGGTCGGGACAATTGAACACTGAAGCTTTCTTT
CASRSGQLNTEAFF
>-|TRBV27|-|TRBJ2-7
TGTGCCAGCAGTTTCGGGGAGTCCTACGAGCAGTACTTC
CASSFGESYEQYF
>-|TRBV19|-|TRBJ1-4
TGTGCCAGTAGTGTCACGCAGACAGTTACTAATGAAAAACTGTTTTTT
CASSVTQTVTNEKLFF
>once|TRBV5-1|-|TRBJ1-2
TGCGCCAGCAGCTTGGAGAGCGGGAACTATGGCTACACCTTC
CASSLESGNYGYTF
>-|TRBV3-1/TRBV3-2|-|TRBJ1-1
TGTGCCAGCAGCCAAGTTACAGGTGAAGCTTTCTTT
CASSQVTGEAFF
>-|TRBV14|TRBD2|TRBJ2-1
TGTGCCAGCAGCCAAGACCTAGCGGGGGGCCGCTTTTTCAATGAGCAGTTCTTC
CASSQDLAGGRFFNEQFF
>once|TRBV7-3|TRBD1|TRBJ1-2
TGTGCCAGCAGCCCTAGGACAGGGGGAGGCTATGGCTACACCTTC
CASSPRTGGGYGYTF
>-|TRBV3-1/TRBV3-2|-|TRBJ2-1
TGTGCCAGCAGCCACCTCGGGGGTAACCAGTTCTTC
CASSHLGGNQFF
>-|TRBV30|-|TRBJ1-6
TGTGCCTGGAGCCTAACTAATTCACCCCTCCACTTT
CAWSLTNSPLHF
>-|TRBV11-3|-|TRBJ2-2
TGTGCCAGCAGCTTTGGGCAACAAAACACCGGGGAGCTGTTTTTT
CASSFGQQNTGELFF
>-|TRBV6-5|-|TRBJ2-1
TGTGCCAGCAGGGGCTGGGCCAGCTCCTACAATGAGCAGTTCTTC
CASRGWASSYNEQFF
>-|TRBV7-2|-|TRBJ1-1
TGTGCCAGCAGCTCCCGGACAGTGAACACTGAAGCTTTCTTT
CASSSRTVNTEAFF
>-|TRBV28|-|TRBJ1-5
TGTGCCAGCAGGACACCGAGCAATCAGCCCCAGCATTTT
CASRTPSNQPQHF